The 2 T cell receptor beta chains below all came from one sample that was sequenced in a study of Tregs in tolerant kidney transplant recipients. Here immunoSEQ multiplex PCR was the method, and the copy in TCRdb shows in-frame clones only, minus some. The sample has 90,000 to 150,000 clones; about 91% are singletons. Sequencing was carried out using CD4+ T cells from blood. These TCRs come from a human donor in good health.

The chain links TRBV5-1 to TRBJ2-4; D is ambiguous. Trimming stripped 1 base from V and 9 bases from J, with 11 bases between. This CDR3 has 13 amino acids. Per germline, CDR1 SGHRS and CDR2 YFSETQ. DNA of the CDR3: TGCGCCAGCAGCTTGCAGGAAATGGCCATTCAGTACTTC. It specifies CASSLQEMAIQYF.

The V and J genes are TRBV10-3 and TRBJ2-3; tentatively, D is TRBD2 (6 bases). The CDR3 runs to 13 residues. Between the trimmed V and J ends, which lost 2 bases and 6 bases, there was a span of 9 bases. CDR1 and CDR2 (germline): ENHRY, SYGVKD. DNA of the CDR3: TGTGCCATCAGTGAGGGGACTTTGGATACGCAGTATTTT. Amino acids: CAISEGTLDTQYF.